This record looks at one T cell receptor beta chain sequence and its context. Its antigen is still unknown. These data originate in a study of beta chain features in type 1 diabetes. Germline assignment: CDR1 SGHTA and CDR2 FQGNSA. The CDR3 is 15 amino acids. The V end lost 2 bases, the J end lost 1 base, and 11 bases lay between the germline ends. Whole-study findings and limits: Researchers reported that naive, central memory and Treg TCRB repertoires appeared more similar in patients than in healthy donors. Still unanswered here is whether HLA type influences TCRB rearrangement. Shortening of TCRB CDR3s, moderate but significant, appeared in all four CD4+ subsets of Type 1 diabetes patients.

Expressed TCRB transcripts got sequenced, as all isolated RNA was reverse transcribed. Generated by immunoSEQ multiplex PCR, the TCRdb table keeps only in-frame clones and is missing some. The sample has about 25,000 clones; around 65% are singletons. The source is a woman aged 40 to 55 with type 1 diabetes. The chain links TRBV7-2 to TRBJ1-1, with unresolved D. The sequencing sample was made of stem cell memory CD4+ T cells from blood. The CDR3 DNA reads as TGTGCCAGCAGCTTACCCGGATGGAGGAACACTGAAGCTTTCTTT. It translates to CASSLPGWRNTEAFF.